Included here is one T cell receptor (beta chain) sequence, with context. The CDR3 is 14 amino acids. Trimming stripped 1 base from V and 1 base from J, with 5 bases between. Looked up from germline, CDR1 is SGHTA and CDR2 is FQGNSA. Study processing details: Reference gene primer amplification gave estimated nucleated cell counts. Clones were read by immunoSEQ multiplex PCR, and TCRdb kept only the in-frame ones, dropping some. Clone size and V and J calls were adopted from that table, with D and trimming inferred from the DNA. The sample includes hundreds of thousands of clones, about four fifths of them seen just once. A COVID-19 case had been met by exposed participants during the 2 weeks before study entry. The sample belongs to a study of blood T cell repertoires in COVID-19. The overall study: PBMCs, B-cell-depleted T cells, or T cells provided the cDNA or gDNA that made up the material.

The chain joins TRBV7-2 to TRBJ1-3; the D gene is possibly TRBD1 (5 bases). This TCR was sampled from a woman in her forties or fifties who had been exposed to COVID-19. Sequencing was carried out using PBMCs or T cells enriched from blood (not recorded which). The CDR3 reads CASSLGTSGNTIYF. The CDR3 DNA reads TGTGCCAGCAGCTTAGGGACATCTGGAAACACCATATATTTT.